A single sample gave rise to the 22 T cell receptor beta chains below, sequenced in a study of blood T cell repertoires in COVID-19. Generated by immunoSEQ multiplex PCR, the TCRdb table keeps only in-frame clones and is missing some. The sample holds about 24,000 clones, over 75% seen once. Source material: peripheral blood. The receptor source for this set is a woman aged 65 to 85 with COVID-19, enrolled during active disease.

V and J are TRBV4-1 and TRBJ2-7; TRBD2 agrees at 7 bases. Germline assignment: CDR1 MGHRA and CDR2 YSYEKL. V dropped 4 bases and J dropped 1; count of bases not matched to a gene: 10. CDR3 length: 16 residues. CDR3 sequence: CASSPEGGLKSYEQYF. CDR3 bases: TGCGCCAGCAGCCCCGAGGGAGGGCTCAAGTCCTACGAGCAGTACTTC.

This CDR3 reads CASSFGPTGKGEQFF. The CDR3 bases are TGTGCCAGCAGCTTTGGCCCGACAGGGAAGGGTGAGCAGTTCTTC. The chain joins TRBV7-2 to TRBJ2-1; 7 positions match TRBD1. The CDR3 has 15 residues. Germline lookup yields CDR1 SGHTA and CDR2 FQGNSA. V lost 3 bases, J lost 9 bases, and 11 bases stayed unmatched.

This chain joins TRBV5-6 and TRBJ1-1, with D perhaps TRBD1 (5 bases). The CDR3 is made up of 14 amino acids. Germline V gene data show CDR1 as SGHDT and CDR2 as YYEEEE. V lost 4 bases, J lost 5 bases, and 15 bases lay in between. The CDR3 DNA reads TGTGCCAGCAGCCCGGGGGGAGGGATAACTGAAGCTTTCTTT. Translated: CASSPGGGITEAFF.

This clone was recorded a few times. The chain combines TRBV4-2 with TRBJ2-1; D is perhaps TRBD1 (5 bases). Germline CDR1 is LGHNA and CDR2 is YNFKEQ. V dropped 0 bases and J dropped 4 bases, with 13 bases sitting between them. This CDR3 is 16 amino acids long. CDR3 nucleotides: TGTGCCAGCAGCCAAGAGCGGCAGACAGCATACAATGAGCAGTTCTTC. Its protein product is CASSQERQTAYNEQFF.

This chain connects TRBV4-2 to TRBJ1-3; possible D gene TRBD1, 5 bases. V gave up 4 bases and J gave up 3 bases, with 16 bases separating them. CDR1 and CDR2 from the germline V gene are LGHNA and YNFKEQ. The CDR3 is made up of 16 amino acids. The CDR3 region is CASSPAGRSLGNTIYF. The CDR3 DNA reads as TGTGCCAGCAGCCCCGCGGGGCGCTCCCTTGGAAACACCATATATTTT.

This clone was observed a handful of times. This sequence joins TRBV27 and TRBJ1-5; D is possibly TRBD1 (6 bases). CDR3 length: 13 residues. The germline V gene has CDR1 MNHEY and CDR2 SMNVEV (reference sequence). The germline V and J ends were trimmed by 0 bases and 9 bases, with 9 bases remaining between them. In nucleotides, the CDR3 is TGTGCCAGCAGTTTATCACAGGGTCGGCCCCAGCATTTT. This sequence encodes CASSLSQGRPQHF.

The chain recombines TRBV6-2 or TRBV6-3 with TRBJ2-7, with 9 bases aligning to TRBD2. CDR3 size: 14 residues. Trimming removed 4 bases from V and 2 bases from J; junction bases left unmatched: 3. From germline, CDR1 is MNHEY and CDR2 SVGEGT. The CDR3 spells CASSSGLATYEQYF. The CDR3 DNA reads as TGTGCCAGCAGTTCGGGACTAGCTACCTACGAGCAGTACTTC.

V usage is TRBV18 and J usage is TRBJ1-2, with TRBD1 matching 9 bases. Per germline, CDR1 KGHSH and CDR2 LQKENI. The CDR3 has 18 residues. After removal of 3 bases from V and 0 bases from J, the junction contained 11 bases not matched to a gene. This CDR3 is CASSPIPGQGLTNYGYTF. CDR3 in DNA: TGTGCCAGCTCACCGATACCGGGACAGGGCCTAACTAACTATGGCTACACCTTC.

This clone was counted only a few times. The chain employs TRBV5-1 and TRBJ2-1, with TRBD2 matching 9 bases. J lost 6 bases, V lost 3 bases, and 7 bases had no gene match. CDR3 length: 15 residues. Germline CDR1 and CDR2: SGHRS and YFSETQ. Here the CDR3 reads CASSSRTSAGNEQFF. In DNA, the CDR3 is TGCGCCAGCAGCTCCAGGACTAGCGCGGGCAATGAGCAGTTCTTC.

In its sample, this clone was seen once. The chain combines TRBV4-2 with TRBJ2-3; D remains ambiguous. Germline V gives CDR1 LGHNA, CDR2 YNFKEQ. V dropped 4 bases and J dropped 1 base, with 6 bases sitting between them. The CDR3 length is 13 residues. CDR3 sequence: CASSPAGTDTQYF. The CDR3 nucleotides read TGTGCCAGCAGCCCCGCGGGCACAGATACGCAGTATTTT.

This clone appeared a single time. The chain is built from TRBV6-2 or TRBV6-3 and TRBJ2-6, with 7 bases fitting TRBD1. This CDR3 region has 15 residues. V shed 5 bases, J shed 2 bases, and the junction held 3 bases outside the gene matches. The V gene's germline CDR1 is MNHEY and CDR2 SVGEGT. The CDR3 bases are TGTGCCAGCAGTCCCACAGGGGCTGGGGCCAACGTCCTGACTTTC. Residues: CASSPTGAGANVLTF.

The CDR3 DNA reads as TGTGCCAGCAGCTTTAGGGGGTGGGGCACTGAAGCTTTCTTT. It is translated as CASSFRGWGTEAFF. The V gene is TRBV7-3, the J gene TRBJ1-1; tentatively, D is TRBD1 (6 bases). The V and J ends lost 3 bases and 4 bases respectively, with 12 bases between them. The CDR3 runs to 14 residues. Germline V gene sequence: CDR1 SGHTA, CDR2 FQGTGA.

Only a few counts were recorded for this clone. V and J are TRBV5-4 and TRBJ2-7; 8 bases map to TRBD1. This CDR3 contains 17 residues. Trimming removed 3 bases from V and 0 bases from J; junction bases left unmatched: 11. The germline CDR1 and CDR2 sequences are SGHNT and YYREEE (reference sequence). Written as DNA, the CDR3 is TGTGCCAGCAGCTCTCGTCGGGACAGGTTCATCTCCTACGAGCAGTACTTC. Its translation: CASSSRRDRFISYEQYF.

The V call is TRBV19, the J call TRBJ2-3; 9 bases are a match to TRBD1. Germline CDR1 is LNHDA and CDR2 is SQIVND (reference sequence). This CDR3 is 16 amino acids long. Losses at the gene ends were 5 bases for V and 1 base for J; bases not matched to a gene: 7. The CDR3 reads CASSLLGTGRTDTQYF. The CDR3 region has the DNA TGTGCCAGTAGTCTCTTGGGGACAGGGCGCACAGATACGCAGTATTTT.

The CDR3 sequence: CASPSSGNTIYF. DNA for the CDR3: TGTGCCAGCCCCAGCTCTGGAAACACCATATATTTT. The chain joins TRBV6-5 to TRBJ1-3; D is unresolved. V lost 8 bases and J lost 0, with 5 bases in between. The germline V gene encodes CDR1 MNHEY and CDR2 SVGAGI. This CDR3 spans 12 amino acids.

The CDR3: CAISESTGGYEQYF. The CDR3 coding sequence is TGTGCCATCAGTGAGTCAACAGGGGGATACGAGCAGTACTTC. This chain uses TRBV10-3 with TRBJ2-7, with 8 bases lining up with TRBD1. V was clipped by 0 bases and J by 4 bases; unmatched bases: 2. CDR1 ENHRY and CDR2 SYGVKD come from the germline V gene. This CDR3 has 14 amino acids.

The rearrangement uses TRBV5-1 and TRBJ1-2, with D hard to call. Per germline, CDR1 SGHRS and CDR2 YFSETQ. The CDR3 is 16 amino acids. V lost 2 bases, J lost 0 bases, and 14 bases lay in between. CDR3 amino acids: CASSFYGDLANYGYTF. The CDR3 DNA reads as TGCGCCAGCAGCTTCTACGGCGACTTAGCTAACTATGGCTACACCTTC.

The V and J genes are TRBV15 and TRBJ1-2; D is ambiguous. CDR1 and CDR2 (germline): LNHNV, YYDKDF (reference sequence). The germline V and J ends were trimmed by 9 bases and 0 bases, with 14 bases remaining between them. This CDR3 contains 14 residues. CDR3 sequence (DNA): TGTGCCACTTCCAGGTTCGAAGCTAACTATGGCTACACCTTC. Its protein is CATSRFEANYGYTF.

CDR3 amino acids: CASSLLKSGTGGKGDYGYTF. CDR3 bases: TGTGCCAGCAGCTTGCTGAAATCGGGGACAGGGGGCAAGGGAGACTATGGCTACACCTTC. The chain links TRBV5-4 to TRBJ1-2; 12 bases are a match to TRBD1. This CDR3 region has 20 residues. J was trimmed by 3 bases and V by 1 base; bases with no gene match: 16. Germline V CDR1 and CDR2: SGHNT, YYREEE (reference sequence). The full variable domain, in which reference TRBV5-4 and TRBJ1-2 provide the parts outside the CDR3, is ETGVTQSPTHLIKTRGQQVTLRCSSQSGHNTVSWYQQALGQGPQFIFQYYREEENGRGNFPPRFSGLQFPNYSSELNVNALELDDSALYLCASSLLKSGTGGKGDYGYTFGSGTRLTVV.

This clone was counted a few times. The gene calls are TRBV11-3 and TRBJ1-1; 9 bases are a match to TRBD1. CDR3 length: 14 amino acids. With V trimmed by 1 base and J by 10 bases, 7 bases remained unmatched. Germline V gene lookup returns CDR1 SGHNT and CDR2 YENEEA. DNA for the CDR3: TGTGCCAGCAGCTTAGTCTTTGACAGGGGGGTAGCTTTCTTT. This encodes CASSLVFDRGVAFF.

The genes are TRBV7-8 and TRBJ1-2; 12 positions match TRBD1. The germline V gene has CDR1 SGHVS and CDR2 FQNEAQ. With 6 bases clipped from V and 7 bases from J, the junction kept 6 bases outside the gene matches. This CDR3 is built from 14 residues. This CDR3 is CASSHWDRGLGYTF. In DNA, the CDR3 is TGTGCCAGCAGTCATTGGGACAGGGGGCTTGGCTACACCTTC. Combining the CDR3 with reference TRBV7-8 and TRBJ1-2 gives the whole variable domain GAGVSQSPRYKVAKRGQDVALRCDPISGHVSLFWYQQALGQGPEFLTYFQNEAQLDKSGLPSDRFFAERPEGSVSTLKIQRTQQEDSAVYLCASSHWDRGLGYTFGSGTRLTVV.

This sequence joins TRBV27 and TRBJ1-3; D possibly corresponds to TRBD1 (6 bases). CDR1 and CDR2 from the germline V gene are MNHEY and SMNVEV (reference sequence). This CDR3 is built from 16 residues. V lost 3 bases, J lost 8 bases, and 20 bases lay in between. The CDR3, as DNA: TGTGCCAGCAGTTTGGGCAGGGAAGGGGGTAGGGACACCATATATTTT. This translates into CASSLGREGGRDTIYF.